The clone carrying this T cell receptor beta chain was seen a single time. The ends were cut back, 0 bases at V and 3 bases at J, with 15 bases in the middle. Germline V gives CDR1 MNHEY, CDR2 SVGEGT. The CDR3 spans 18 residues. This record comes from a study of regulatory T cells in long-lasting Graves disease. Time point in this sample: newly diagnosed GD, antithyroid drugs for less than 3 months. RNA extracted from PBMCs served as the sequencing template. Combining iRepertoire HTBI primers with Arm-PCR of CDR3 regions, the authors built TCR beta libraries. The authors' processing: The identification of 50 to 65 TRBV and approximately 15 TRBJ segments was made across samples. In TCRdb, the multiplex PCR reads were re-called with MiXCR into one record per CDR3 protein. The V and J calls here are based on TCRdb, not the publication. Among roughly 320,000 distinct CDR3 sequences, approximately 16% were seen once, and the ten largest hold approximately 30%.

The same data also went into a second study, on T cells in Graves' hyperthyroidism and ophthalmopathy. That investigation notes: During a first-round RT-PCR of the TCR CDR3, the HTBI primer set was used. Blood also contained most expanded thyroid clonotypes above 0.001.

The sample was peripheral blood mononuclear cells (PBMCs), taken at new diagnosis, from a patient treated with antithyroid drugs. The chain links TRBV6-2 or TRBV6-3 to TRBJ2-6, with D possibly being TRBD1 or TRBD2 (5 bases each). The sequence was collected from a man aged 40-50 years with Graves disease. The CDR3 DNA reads TGTGCCAGCAGTTACTCCTCACGGGGACCCCTTGGGGCCAACGTCCTGACTTTC. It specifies CASSYSSRGPLGANVLTF.